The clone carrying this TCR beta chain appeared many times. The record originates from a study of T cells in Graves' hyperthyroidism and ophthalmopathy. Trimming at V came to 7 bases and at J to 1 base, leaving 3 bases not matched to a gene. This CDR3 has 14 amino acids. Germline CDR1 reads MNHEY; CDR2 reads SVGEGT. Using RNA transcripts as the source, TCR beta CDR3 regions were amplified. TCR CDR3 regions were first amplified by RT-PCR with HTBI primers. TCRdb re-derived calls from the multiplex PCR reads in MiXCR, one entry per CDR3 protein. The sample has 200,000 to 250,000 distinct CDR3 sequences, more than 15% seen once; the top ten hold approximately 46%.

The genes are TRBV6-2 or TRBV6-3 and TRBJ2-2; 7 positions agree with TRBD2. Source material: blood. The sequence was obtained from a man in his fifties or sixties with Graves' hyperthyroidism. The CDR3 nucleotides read TGTGCCAGCAAGGCTAGCGGGAACACCGGGGAGCTGTTTTTT. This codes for CASKASGNTGELFF.